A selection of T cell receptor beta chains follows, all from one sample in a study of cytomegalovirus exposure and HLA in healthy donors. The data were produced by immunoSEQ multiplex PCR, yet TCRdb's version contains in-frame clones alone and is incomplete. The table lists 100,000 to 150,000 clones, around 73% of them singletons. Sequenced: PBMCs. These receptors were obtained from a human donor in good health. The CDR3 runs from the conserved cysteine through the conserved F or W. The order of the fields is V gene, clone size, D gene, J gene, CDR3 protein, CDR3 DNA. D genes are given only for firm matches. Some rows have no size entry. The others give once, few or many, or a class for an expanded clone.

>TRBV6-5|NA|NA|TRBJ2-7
CASSSGGRGIPYEQYF
TGTGCCAGCAGTTCGGGTGGTCGAGGGATTCCCTACGAGCAGTACTTC
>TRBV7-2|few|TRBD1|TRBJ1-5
CAVPDRGPHYSNQPQHF
TGTGCCGTCCCGGACAGGGGGCCCCATTATAGCAATCAGCCCCAGCATTTT
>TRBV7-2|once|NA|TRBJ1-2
CASSLDSWGDYGYTF
TGTGCCAGCAGCTTAGACAGTTGGGGGGACTATGGCTACACCTTC
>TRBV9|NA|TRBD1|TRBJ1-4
CASSVGQGALGEKLFF
TGTGCCAGCAGCGTAGGGCAGGGGGCTCTCGGCGAAAAACTGTTTTTT
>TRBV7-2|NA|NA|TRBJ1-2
CASSGRTDPPLSSNYGYTF
TGTGCCAGCAGCGGCCGGACAGACCCCCCATTAAGCTCTAACTATGGCTACACCTTC
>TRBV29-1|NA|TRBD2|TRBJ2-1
CSVEVRTSDQTPLPSSYNEQFF
TGCAGCGTTGAAGTAAGGACTAGCGACCAGACCCCTCTCCCCAGCTCCTACAATGAGCAGTTCTTC
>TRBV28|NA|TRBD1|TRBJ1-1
CASSPGTGAFF
TGTGCCAGCAGTCCCGGGACAGGGGCTTTCTTT
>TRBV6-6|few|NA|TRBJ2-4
CASSSQAGDIQYF
TGTGCCAGCAGTAGCCAGGCCGGGGACATTCAGTACTTC
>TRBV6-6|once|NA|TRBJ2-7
CASRRAGGPNYEQYF
TGTGCCAGCAGGCGGGCAGGGGGGCCTAACTACGAGCAGTACTTC
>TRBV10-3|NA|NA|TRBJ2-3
CASKLASTDTQYF
TGTGCCAGCAAGCTAGCGAGCACAGATACGCAGTATTTT
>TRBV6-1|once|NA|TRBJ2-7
CASHRGGTVHEQYF
TGTGCCAGCCACAGGGGGGGAACGGTCCACGAGCAGTACTTC
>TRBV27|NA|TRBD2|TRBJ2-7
CASSLAGTTPYEQYF
TGTGCCAGCAGTTTAGCCGGGACTACCCCCTACGAGCAGTACTTC
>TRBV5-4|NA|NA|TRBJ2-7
CASSFGTFTYEQYF
TGTGCCAGCAGCTTTGGGACTTTCACCTACGAGCAGTACTTC
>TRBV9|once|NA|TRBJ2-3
CASSVRLAPDTQYF
TGTGCCAGCAGCGTACGGCTAGCGCCAGATACGCAGTATTTT
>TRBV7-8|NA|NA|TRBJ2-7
CASSYDRPYEQYF
TGTGCCAGCAGCTACGACAGGCCCTACGAGCAGTACTTC
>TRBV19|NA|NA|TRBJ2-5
CASRGGPGETQYF
TGTGCCAGTAGGGGCGGGCCAGGAGAGACCCAGTACTTC
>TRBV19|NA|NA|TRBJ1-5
CASSIPGSAQPQHF
TGTGCCAGTAGTATACCGGGTTCGGCCCAGCCCCAGCATTTT
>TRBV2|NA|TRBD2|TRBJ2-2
CASTREVTLGELFF
TGTGCCAGCACCCGGGAGGTGACTCTAGGGGAGCTGTTTTTT
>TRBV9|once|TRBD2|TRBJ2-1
CASSVGTSGLYNEQFF
TGTGCCAGCAGCGTAGGGACTAGCGGATTGTACAATGAGCAGTTCTTC
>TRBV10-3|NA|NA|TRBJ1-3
CAITTRRGSGNTIYF
TGTGCCATCACCACTCGGCGGGGCTCTGGAAACACCATATATTTT
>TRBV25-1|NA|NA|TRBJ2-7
CASSVEFPPYEQYF
TGTGCCAGCAGTGTGGAGTTCCCACCCTACGAGCAGTACTTC
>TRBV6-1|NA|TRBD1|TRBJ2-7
CASSWTGIEQYF
TGTGCCAGCAGCTGGACAGGGATCGAGCAGTACTTC
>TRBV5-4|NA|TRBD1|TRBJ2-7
CASSLVGTGAYEQYF
TGTGCCAGCAGCTTGGTAGGGACAGGGGCTTACGAGCAGTACTTC
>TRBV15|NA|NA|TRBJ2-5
CATSRGGGRGSETQYF
TGTGCCACCAGCAGAGGGGGAGGCAGGGGGTCAGAGACCCAGTACTTC
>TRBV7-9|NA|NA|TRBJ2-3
CASSPSGSTDTQYF
TGTGCCAGCAGCCCCAGCGGGAGCACAGATACGCAGTATTTT
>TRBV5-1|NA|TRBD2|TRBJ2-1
CASSDRDYLKYEQFF
TGCGCCAGCAGCGACCGGGACTACCTGAAGTATGAGCAGTTCTTC
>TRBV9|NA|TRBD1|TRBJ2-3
CASRDHRGKGEDTQYF
TGTGCCAGCAGAGATCACAGGGGAAAGGGCGAAGATACGCAGTATTTT
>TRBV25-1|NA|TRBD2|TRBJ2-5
CASSPPSGGLQTQYF
TGTGCCAGCAGCCCCCCTAGCGGGGGTCTCCAGACCCAGTACTTC